The clone carrying this TCR beta chain has a handful of counts. Antigen unknown. Per germline, CDR1 MNHEY and CDR2 SMNVEV (reference sequence). The CDR3 totals 14 residues. V shed 5 bases and J shed 0 bases, with 8 bases lying between them. Amplification yielded TCR beta CDR3 regions, with RNA transcripts as the source. The HTBI set primed first-round TCR CDR3 RT-PCR. TCRdb passed the multiplex PCR reads through MiXCR, listing each CDR3 protein once. The sample comprises under 500,000 distinct CDR3 sequences, around an eighth of which are singletons, and 25% to 30% rests with the top ten. Ophthalmopathy patients had moderate-to-severe active disease, CAS ≥3, NOSPECS ≥4, and disease duration under 3 months. Exclusions: uncontrolled infection, other autoimmune disease, pregnancy, lactation. This sample was included in a study of T cells in Graves' hyperthyroidism and ophthalmopathy. Points from the study as a whole: Blood shared most expanded thyroid clonotypes above 0.001.

The sequence derives from a middle-aged man with Graves' ophthalmopathy. V gene TRBV27 combines with J gene TRBJ2-1; D is unclear. The sample taken for sequencing was blood. CDR3 DNA sequence: TGTGCCAGCAGTAATTCAGGCTCCTACAATGAGCAGTTCTTC. Its translation: CASSNSGSYNEQFF.